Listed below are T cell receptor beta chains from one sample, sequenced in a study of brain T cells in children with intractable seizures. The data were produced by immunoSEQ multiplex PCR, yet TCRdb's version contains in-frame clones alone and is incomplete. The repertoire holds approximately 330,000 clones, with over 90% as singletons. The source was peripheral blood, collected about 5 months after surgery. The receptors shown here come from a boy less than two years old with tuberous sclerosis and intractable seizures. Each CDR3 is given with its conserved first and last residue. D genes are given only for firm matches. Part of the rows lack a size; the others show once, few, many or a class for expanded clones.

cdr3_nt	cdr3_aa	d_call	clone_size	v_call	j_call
TGTGCCAGCGGGGACGGTTCAGGGGGCCGGTATTATAGCAATCAGCCCCAGCATTTT	CASGDGSGGRYYSNQPQHF	TRBD1	-	TRBV2	TRBJ1-5
TGTGCCAGCTCACCACAGGGGTCGGGAAACACCATATATTTT	CASSPQGSGNTIYF	-	-	TRBV18	TRBJ1-3
TGTGCCAGCAGTTACCTGGGACAGAATGAGCAGTTCTTC	CASSYLGQNEQFF	TRBD1	once	TRBV27	TRBJ2-1
TGTGCCAGCAGCCGAGAGGTAGGGGCCTACGAGCAGTACTTC	CASSREVGAYEQYF	-	-	TRBV7-8	TRBJ2-7
TGTGCCAGCAGCCTCGTTCAGGGGGGTTCGAATGGCTACACCTTC	CASSLVQGGSNGYTF	TRBD1	-	TRBV6-5	TRBJ1-2
TGTGCCACCCGGACAGGCTCGAACACTGAAGCTTTCTTT	CATRTGSNTEAFF	TRBD1	-	TRBV24-1	TRBJ1-1
TGTGCCAGCAGCCCGGACAGGGCTGGAAACACCATATATTTT	CASSPDRAGNTIYF	TRBD1	-	TRBV14	TRBJ1-3
TGTGCCAGCAGTGAATTAAAGAGCTCTGGGGCCAACGTCCTGACTTTC	CASSELKSSGANVLTF	-	-	TRBV6-1	TRBJ2-6
TGTGCCAGCAGCAGACCCGGGACAGGGAACTCTGGAAACACCATATATTTT	CASSRPGTGNSGNTIYF	TRBD1	once	TRBV7-9	TRBJ1-3
TGTGCCACCAGTGATTCGACGGAGAAGCAGTACTTC	CATSDSTEKQYF	-	-	TRBV24-1	TRBJ2-7
TGCAGCGCGATGGGGGGGCATGGAAACACCATATATTTT	CSAMGGHGNTIYF	-	-	TRBV29-1	TRBJ1-3
TGTGCCAGCAGCGTAGCACCCGGCGGTAACTATGGCTACACCTTC	CASSVAPGGNYGYTF	-	-	TRBV9	TRBJ1-2
TGTGCCAGCATCACTACCCCAACTCTAGGCGAAAAACTGTTTTTT	CASITTPTLGEKLFF	-	-	TRBV5-6	TRBJ1-4
TGTGCCAGTAGTAGGCGGACAACTAATGAAAAACTGTTTTTT	CASSRRTTNEKLFF	-	once	TRBV19	TRBJ1-4
TGTGCCATCGCTTCCTCCGCTAGCGGGGGTTTTGAGACCCAGTACTTC	CAIASSASGGFETQYF	TRBD2	-	TRBV10-3	TRBJ2-5
TGTGCCACCAGTGATGGGACAGGGGGGATGAACACTGAAGCTTTCTTT	CATSDGTGGMNTEAFF	TRBD1	-	TRBV24-1	TRBJ1-1